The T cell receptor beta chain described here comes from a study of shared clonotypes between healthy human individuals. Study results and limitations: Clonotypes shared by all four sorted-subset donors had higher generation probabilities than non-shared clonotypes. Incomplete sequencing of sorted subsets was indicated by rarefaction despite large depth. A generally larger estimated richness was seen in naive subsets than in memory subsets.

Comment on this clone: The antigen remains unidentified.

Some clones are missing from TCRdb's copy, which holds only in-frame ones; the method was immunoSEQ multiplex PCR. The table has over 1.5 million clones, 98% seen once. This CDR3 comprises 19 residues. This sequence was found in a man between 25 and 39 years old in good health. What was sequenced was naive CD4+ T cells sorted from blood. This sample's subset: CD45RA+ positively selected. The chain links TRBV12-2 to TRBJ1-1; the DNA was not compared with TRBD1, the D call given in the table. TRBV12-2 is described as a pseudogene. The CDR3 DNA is TGTGCAAGTCGCTTAGTACAGGGAAAATACCTTCTTATGAACACTGAAGCTTTCTTT. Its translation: CASRLVQGKYLLMNTEAFF.